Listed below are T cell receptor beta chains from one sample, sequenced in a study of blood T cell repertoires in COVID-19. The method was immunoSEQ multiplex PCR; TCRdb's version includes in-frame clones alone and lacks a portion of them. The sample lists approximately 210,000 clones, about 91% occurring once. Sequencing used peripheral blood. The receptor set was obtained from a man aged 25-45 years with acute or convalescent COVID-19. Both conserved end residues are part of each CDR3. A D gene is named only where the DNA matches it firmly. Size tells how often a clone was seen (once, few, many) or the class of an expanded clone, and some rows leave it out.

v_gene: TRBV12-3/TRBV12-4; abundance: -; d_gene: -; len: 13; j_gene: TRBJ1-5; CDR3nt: TGTGCCAGCAGTTCATTTCGGGGTCAGCCCCAGCATTTT; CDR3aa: CASSSFRGQPQHF
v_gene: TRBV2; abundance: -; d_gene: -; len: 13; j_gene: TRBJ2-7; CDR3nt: TGTGCCAGCGATTCAGCCAGGTTCGGCGAGCAGTACTTC; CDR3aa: CASDSARFGEQYF
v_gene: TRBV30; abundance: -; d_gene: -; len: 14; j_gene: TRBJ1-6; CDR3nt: TGTGCCTGGGGCCCGGGGGTTTCCAATTCACCCCTCCACTTT; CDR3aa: CAWGPGVSNSPLHF
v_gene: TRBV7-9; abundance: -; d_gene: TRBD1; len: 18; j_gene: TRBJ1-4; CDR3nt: TGTGCCAGCAGCCCCATGGGACAGGGGGCATTCGGATGGGAAAAACTGTTTTTT; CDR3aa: CASSPMGQGAFGWEKLFF
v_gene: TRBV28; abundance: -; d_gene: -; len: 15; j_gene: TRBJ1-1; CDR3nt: TGTGCCAGCAGTTTATCCGAGGGCAGGAACACTGAAGCTTTCTTT; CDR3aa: CASSLSEGRNTEAFF
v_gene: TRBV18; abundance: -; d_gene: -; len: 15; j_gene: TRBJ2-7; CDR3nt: TGTGCCAGCTCACCCCTAGGGGTCCCACCCTACGAGCAGTACTTC; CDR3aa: CASSPLGVPPYEQYF
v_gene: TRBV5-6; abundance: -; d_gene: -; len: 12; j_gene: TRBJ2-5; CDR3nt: TGTGCCAGCCGACAGGACCAAGAGACCCAGTACTTC; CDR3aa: CASRQDQETQYF
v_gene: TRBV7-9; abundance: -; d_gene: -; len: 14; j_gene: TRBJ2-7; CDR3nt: TGTGCCAGCATTTTGACTGACCGACCCTACGAGCAGTACTTC; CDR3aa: CASILTDRPYEQYF
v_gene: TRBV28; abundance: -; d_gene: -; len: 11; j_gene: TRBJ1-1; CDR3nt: TGTGCCAGCAACATCGGGGTAGGTGCTTTCTTT; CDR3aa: CASNIGVGAFF
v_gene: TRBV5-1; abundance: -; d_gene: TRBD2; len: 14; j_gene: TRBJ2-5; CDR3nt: TGCGCCAGCAGCTTGCGGGAGGGCCAAGAGACCCAGTACTTC; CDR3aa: CASSLREGQETQYF
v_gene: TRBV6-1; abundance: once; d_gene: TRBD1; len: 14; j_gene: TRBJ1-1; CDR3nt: TGTGCCAGCAGTGAACAGGACAGGGTCGGTGAAGCTTTCTTT; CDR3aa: CASSEQDRVGEAFF
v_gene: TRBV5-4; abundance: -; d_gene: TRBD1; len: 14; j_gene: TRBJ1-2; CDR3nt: TGTGCCAGCAGCCGAGATAGACAGGGTGGAGGCTACACCTTC; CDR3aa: CASSRDRQGGGYTF
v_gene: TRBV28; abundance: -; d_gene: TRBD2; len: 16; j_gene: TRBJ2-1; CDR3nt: TGTGCCAGCAGTTTATTGACGGGGGGGCCTCTTGGTGAGCAGTTCTTC; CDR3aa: CASSLLTGGPLGEQFF
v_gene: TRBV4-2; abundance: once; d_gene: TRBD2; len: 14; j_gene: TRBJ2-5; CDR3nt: TGTGCCAGCAGCCCCCGGGGGGACTTAGAGACCCAGTACTTC; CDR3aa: CASSPRGDLETQYF
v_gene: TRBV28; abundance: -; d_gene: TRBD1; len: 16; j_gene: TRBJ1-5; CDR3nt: TGTGCCAGCAGTTTATACGGACAGGGTAGCAATCAGCCCCAGCATTTT; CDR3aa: CASSLYGQGSNQPQHF
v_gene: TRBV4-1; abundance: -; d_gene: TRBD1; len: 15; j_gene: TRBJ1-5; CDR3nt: TGCGCCAGCAGCCAAGTAGTCCAGGGGGCTCAGCCCCAGCATTTT; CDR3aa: CASSQVVQGAQPQHF
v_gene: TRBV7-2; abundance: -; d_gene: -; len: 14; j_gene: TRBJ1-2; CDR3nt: TGTGCCAGCAGCCAATCAACAGCTAACTATGGCTACACCTTC; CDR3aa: CASSQSTANYGYTF
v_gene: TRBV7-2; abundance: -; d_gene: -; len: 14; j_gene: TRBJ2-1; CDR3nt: TGTGCCAGCAGCTTCAGTGATACCGTGCAGGGACAGTTCTTC; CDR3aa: CASSFSDTVQGQFF
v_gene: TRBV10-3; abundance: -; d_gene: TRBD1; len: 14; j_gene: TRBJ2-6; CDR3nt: TGTGCCATCGGTACAGGGGCTGGGGCCAACGTCCTGACTTTC; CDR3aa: CAIGTGAGANVLTF
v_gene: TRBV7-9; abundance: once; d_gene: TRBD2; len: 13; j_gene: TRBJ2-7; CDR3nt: TGTGCCAGCAGCCCCTATGGGGGGGACGAGCAGTACTTC; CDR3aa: CASSPYGGDEQYF
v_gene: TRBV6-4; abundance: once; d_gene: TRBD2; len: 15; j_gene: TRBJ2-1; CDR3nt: TGTGCCAGCAGTGACTTAGCGGGAGTTGGTAATGAGCAGTTCTTC; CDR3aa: CASSDLAGVGNEQFF
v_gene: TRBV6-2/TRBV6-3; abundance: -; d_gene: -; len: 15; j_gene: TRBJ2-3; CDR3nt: TGTGCCAGCAGTTTTGGAGCCCCCAGCACAGATACGCAGTATTTT; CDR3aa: CASSFGAPSTDTQYF
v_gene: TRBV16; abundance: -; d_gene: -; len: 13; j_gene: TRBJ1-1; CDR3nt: TGTGCCAGCAGCCTACAGGGGAACACTGAAGCTTTCTTT; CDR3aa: CASSLQGNTEAFF
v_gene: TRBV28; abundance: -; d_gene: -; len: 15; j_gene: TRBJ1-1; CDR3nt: TGTGCCAGCAGTATTCCTACTTTGGGCAGGACTGAAGCTTTCTTT; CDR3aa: CASSIPTLGRTEAFF
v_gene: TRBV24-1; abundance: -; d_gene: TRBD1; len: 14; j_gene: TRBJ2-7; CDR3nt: TGTGCCACCAGTGATCCGGGACAGCCCTACGAGCAGTACTTC; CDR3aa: CATSDPGQPYEQYF
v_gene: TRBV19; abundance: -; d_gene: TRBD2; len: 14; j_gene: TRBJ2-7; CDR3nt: TGTGCCAGTAAAAAGCGGGAGGGCTCCTACGAGCAGTACTTC; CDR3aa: CASKKREGSYEQYF
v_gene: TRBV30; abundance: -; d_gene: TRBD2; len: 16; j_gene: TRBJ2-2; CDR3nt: TGTGCCTGGAAATACCCCCAGCGGGGACCCACCGGGGAGCTGTTTTTT; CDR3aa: CAWKYPQRGPTGELFF
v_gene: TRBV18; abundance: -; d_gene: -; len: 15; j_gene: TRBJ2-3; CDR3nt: TGTGCCAGCTCACCACGTGGGGACTCAATAGATACGCAGTATTTT; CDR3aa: CASSPRGDSIDTQYF
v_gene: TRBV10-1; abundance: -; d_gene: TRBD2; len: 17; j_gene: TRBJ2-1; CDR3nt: TGCGCCAGCAGTGAGTTAGTCGTAGCGGGGGAGTACAATGAGCAGTTCTTC; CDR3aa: CASSELVVAGEYNEQFF
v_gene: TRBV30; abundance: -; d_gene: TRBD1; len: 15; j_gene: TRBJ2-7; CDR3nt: TGTGCCTGGAGTGTACCGACAGGGTTCCCCTACGAGCAGTACTTC; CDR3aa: CAWSVPTGFPYEQYF
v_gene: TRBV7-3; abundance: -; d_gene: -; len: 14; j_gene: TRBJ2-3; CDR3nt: TGTGCCAGCAGCTTAAGCAGGGTGACAGATACGCAGTATTTT; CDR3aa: CASSLSRVTDTQYF
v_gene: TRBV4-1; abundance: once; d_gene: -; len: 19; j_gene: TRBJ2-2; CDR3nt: TGCGCCAGCAGCCAAAAGTATCTGGGGGCTTCCTCGGGCACCGGGGAGCTGTTTTTT; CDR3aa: CASSQKYLGASSGTGELFF
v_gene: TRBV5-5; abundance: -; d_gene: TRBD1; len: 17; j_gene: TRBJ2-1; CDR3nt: TGTGCCAGCAGCTTAATCAATAGGGACAGGGGAAACAATGAGCAGTTCTTC; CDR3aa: CASSLINRDRGNNEQFF
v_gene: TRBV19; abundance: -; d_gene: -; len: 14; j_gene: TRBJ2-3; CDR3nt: TGTGCCAGTAGCCCGGTCCTGACAGCTGATACGCAGTATTTT; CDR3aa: CASSPVLTADTQYF
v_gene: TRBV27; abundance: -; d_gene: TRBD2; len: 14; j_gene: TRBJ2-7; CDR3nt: TGTGCCAGCAGTGTTAGCGGGAGGGCCTCCGAGCAGTACTTC; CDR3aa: CASSVSGRASEQYF
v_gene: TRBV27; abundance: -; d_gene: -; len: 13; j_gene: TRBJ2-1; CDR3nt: TGTGCCAGCAGTTTATCTCCCGTTAGAAGGGGGTTCTTC; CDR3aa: CASSLSPVRRGFF